This T cell receptor beta chain was sequenced in a study of blood T cell repertoires in COVID-19. Study as a whole: The study drew acute and convalescent COVID-19 samples from the United States, Italy and Spain. Nucleic acid was either cDNA or gDNA, and it came from T cells, B-cell-depleted T cells, or PBMCs.

Source study methods: Amplified reference gene primers provided the basis for estimating nucleated cell counts. Generated by immunoSEQ multiplex PCR, the TCRdb table keeps only in-frame clones and is missing some. From that table come the V and J calls and clone size; the DNA was used to work out D and trimming. In the table there are 150,000 to 200,000 clones, under 85% of which are singletons. This CDR3 comprises 16 residues. Trimming at V came to 4 bases and at J to 5 bases, leaving 14 bases not matched to a gene. Germline lookup yields CDR1 SGHRS and CDR2 YFSETQ. The clonotype originates from a man aged 55 to 69 with active or convalescent COVID-19. The sample was peripheral blood. The rearrangement joins TRBV5-1 to TRBJ2-5, with 7 bases lining up with TRBD1. The CDR3 DNA follows: TGCGCCAGCAGCCGGACAGGAATGAGGCAGGGGGAGACCCAGTACTTC. Amino acid sequence: CASSRTGMRQGETQYF.